The 3 T cell receptor beta chains below all came from one sample that was sequenced in a study of MAIT cells during Salmonella Paratyphi A infection. The time point was: before S. Paratyphi A challenge (baseline). The MAIT cell gate was Valpha7.2+ CD161+ T cells, sorted by flow cytometry. TCRdb itself ran the 5' RACE reads through MiXCR, one entry per CDR3 protein. The data contain approximately 900 distinct CDR3 sequences, 23% of them singletons. Notes on the study in general: MAIT cell TRBV usage was oligoclonal, favouring TRBV20 and TRBV6, and apparently unchanged by infection.

These TCRs are of unknown antigen specificity. The sequencing used MAIT cells from blood, collected at the first sampling point of the challenge study. These receptors were obtained from a person aged 18 to 75 who was deliberately infected with Salmonella Paratyphi A in a paratyphoid fever challenge study.

CDR3 in amino acids: CSARDQGHLGYTF. The DNA for the CDR3 is TGCAGTGCTAGAGATCAGGGGCACCTTGGCTACACCTTC. The chain joins TRBV20-1 to TRBJ1-2, with D possibly TRBD1 on 6 matching bases. This CDR3 contains 13 residues. Between the trimmed V and J ends, which lost 0 bases and 7 bases, there was a span of 12 bases. CDR1 and CDR2 (germline): DFQATT, SNEGSKA (reference sequence).

As regards this clonotype: A much bigger clone sits one base away, suggesting this may be a read error. In this CDR3 the conserved last residue, phenylalanine or tryptophan, is missing, so a read error is likely. The rearrangement links TRBV20-1 to TRBJ2-3; 11 nucleotides match TRBD2. The length of the CDR3 is 16 residues. The V gene end was trimmed by 1 base and the J gene end by 2 bases; junction bases not matched to a gene: 5. Germline V gene lookup returns CDR1 DFQATT and CDR2 SNEGSKA (reference sequence). CDR3 coding DNA: TGCAGTGCTAGAGCAGAACTAGCGGGGGACACAGATACGCAGTATGTT. It encodes CSARAELAGDTDTQYV.

This clonotype showed up just once. The V call is TRBV6-2 or TRBV6-3, the J call TRBJ2-1, with D tentatively TRBD1 or TRBD2 (5 bases each). V was shortened by 8 bases and J by 2 bases, with 16 bases between the two germline ends. There are 15 residues in the CDR3. CDR1 MNHEY and CDR2 SVGEGT come from the germline V gene. CDR3 sequence (DNA): TGTGCCAGCGAAAAAGGGGACGAAGCCTACAATGAGCAGTTCTTC. It encodes CASEKGDEAYNEQFF.